This T cell receptor (beta chain) was observed in a study of early T cells in non-severe SARS-CoV-2 infection. Tagging with unique molecular identifiers was applied to individual cDNA molecules. Each CDR3 protein gets one entry after TCRdb re-called the 5' RACE reads with MiXCR. The table lists 98,000 or so distinct CDR3 sequences, 9% to 14% of them singletons. Study-wide results and limits: Anti-spike CD8 responses were favored in VDJdb matching, and private and CD4 specificities were missed.

This clonotype came up a few times. What it recognizes is unknown. V shed 5 bases and J shed 5 bases, with 14 bases lying between them. CDR3 size: 13 residues. The germline V gene encodes CDR1 DFQATT and CDR2 SNEGSKA (reference sequence). This receptor was identified in an adult who was a healthcare worker with PCR-confirmed SARS-CoV-2 infection or an uninfected control (not recorded which). This sequence joins TRBV20-1 and TRBJ2-3, with D possibly TRBD2 on 5 matching bases. Material for sequencing was whole blood. CDR3 DNA sequence: TGCAGTGCTGGACTCGGCTGGGGAGATACGCAGTATTTT. Its translation: CSAGLGWGDTQYF.